Below are 32 T cell receptor beta chains sequenced from a single sample in a study of CD8 T cells in Susac syndrome. When the RNA was reverse transcribed, random hexamers were used with an input of roughly 0.5 to 1 ug. TCRdb re-derived calls from the immunoSEQ multiplex PCR reads in MiXCR, one entry per CDR3 protein. The sample lists approximately 120,000 distinct CDR3 sequences, 80% to 95% seen once, with roughly 0.29% in the top ten. Specimen: CD8+ T cells from PBMCs. The receptors derive from a human donor with multiple sclerosis.

This chain links TRBV30 with TRBJ2-7; 8 bases align to TRBD2. Germline CDR1 reads GTSNPN; CDR2 reads SVGIG (reference sequence). V trimming: 0 bases; J trimming: 4 bases; junction bases outside the gene matches: 5. This CDR3 region has 14 residues. CDR3 protein: CAWSVERGGYEQYF. For the CDR3, the DNA is TGTGCCTGGAGTGTCGAACGGGGGGGGTACGAGCAGTACTTC.

The chain carries TRBV7-9 and TRBJ2-1, with D possibly matching TRBD2 (5 bases). Per the germline V gene, CDR1 is SEHNR and CDR2 is FQNEAQ (reference sequence). The CDR3 totals 14 residues. V was pared by 3 bases and J by 8 bases, with 14 bases between. Here the CDR3 reads CASSFARGFDEQFF. The CDR3 region has the DNA TGTGCCAGCAGCTTCGCCCGGGGATTTGATGAGCAGTTCTTC.

The genes are TRBV7-9 and TRBJ2-7; 10 bases align to TRBD2. The CDR3 is made up of 14 amino acids. V trimming: 3 bases; J trimming: 5 bases; junction bases outside the gene matches: 4. Germline lookup yields CDR1 SEHNR and CDR2 FQNEAQ (reference sequence). The CDR3 DNA follows: TGTGCCAGCAGCTTGGGACTAGCGTCGGACGAGCAGTACGTC. This encodes CASSLGLASDEQYV.

This clonotype came up a few times. The chain employs TRBV9 and TRBJ2-3; no definite D call. Trimming removed 1 base at V and 2 bases at J, with 14 bases between. CDR1 and CDR2 (germline): SGDLS, YYNGEE. CDR3 length: 16 amino acids. This chain's CDR3 is CASSVSGRALTDTQYF. CDR3 nucleotides: TGTGCCAGCAGCGTATCAGGTCGCGCTCTCACAGATACGCAGTATTTT.

V usage is TRBV19 and J usage is TRBJ1-2; no firm D call. The germline CDR1 and CDR2 sequences are LNHDA and SQIVND (reference sequence). This CDR3 comprises 14 residues. V was trimmed by 3 bases and J by 6 bases, leaving 14 bases between them. The DNA for the CDR3 is TGTGCCAGTAGTATCTTCGGGGTTCCTCATGGCTACACCTTC. This encodes CASSIFGVPHGYTF.

The V and J genes are TRBV12-3 or TRBV12-4 and TRBJ2-1, with TRBD1 matching over 7 bases. After removal of 7 bases from V and 6 bases from J, the junction contained 12 bases not matched to a gene. The length of the CDR3 is 15 residues. The CDR3 DNA follows: TGTGCCAGCACCCCGACGGGGCCAGGGGGCAATGAGCAGTTCTTC. It codes for CASTPTGPGGNEQFF.

This clonotype was picked up one time. The chain is built from TRBV7-2 and TRBJ2-7; TRBD2 aligns across 9 bases. This CDR3 comprises 18 residues. The junction had 10 bases not matched to a gene; V was cut back by 1 base and J by 0 bases. The germline CDR1 and CDR2 sequences are SGHTA and FQGNSA. Here the CDR3 DNA reads TGTGCCAGCAGCTTAGTTGCGGGAGGGATAAGGAGCTCCTACGAGCAGTACGTC. Translation gives CASSLVAGGIRSSYEQYV.

This chain connects TRBV3-1 to TRBJ2-1; D remains ambiguous. Germline V gives CDR1 LGHDT, CDR2 YNNKEL (reference sequence). The CDR3 has 13 residues. V gave up 2 bases and J gave up 0 bases, with 2 bases separating them. CDR3 DNA: TGTGCCAGCAGCCAATACTCCTACAATGAGCAGTTCTTC. This gives the protein CASSQYSYNEQFF.

V usage is TRBV27 and J usage is TRBJ2-7; TRBD2 matches at 7 bases. The CDR3 is 11 residues long. V was clipped by 8 bases and J by 4 bases; unmatched bases: 2. The germline V gene encodes CDR1 MNHEY and CDR2 SMNVEV (reference sequence). For the CDR3, the DNA is TGTGCCAGCGGACTAGGGTACGAGCAGTACTTC. Translation gives CASGLGYEQYF.

DNA of the CDR3: TGCGCCAGCAGCCGAGGAACTCGGGGACTAGCGGGAGGGCCGGGGACAGATACGCAGTATTTT. This encodes CASSRGTRGLAGGPGTDTQYF. This chain connects TRBV5-1 to TRBJ2-3, with 16 bases identical to TRBD2. The trim removed 4 bases at V and 3 bases at J, leaving 17 bases unmatched. The germline CDR1 and CDR2 sequences are SGHRS and YFSETQ. The CDR3 covers 21 residues.

The V and J genes are TRBV20-1 and TRBJ2-1; 12 bases agree with TRBD2. CDR1 and CDR2 (germline): DFQATT, SNEGSKA (reference sequence). J gave up 8 bases and V 0 bases, and 8 bases lay outside the gene matches. CDR3 length: 16 residues. The CDR3 protein is CSARDSTSGRGYEQFF. DNA of the CDR3: TGCAGTGCTAGAGATTCGACTAGCGGGAGAGGGTATGAGCAGTTCTTC.

The V gene is TRBV13, the J gene TRBJ2-5, with 8 bases matching TRBD2. Germline V lookup: CDR1 PRHDT, CDR2 FYEKMQ (reference sequence). The CDR3 extends over 16 amino acids. V shed 0 bases, J shed 4 bases, and the junction held 7 bases outside the gene matches. The CDR3 DNA follows: TGTGCCAGCAGCTTAGGCGGGAGGGGCTCCGGAGAGACCCAGTACTTC. This gives the protein CASSLGGRGSGETQYF.

This chain joins TRBV27 and TRBJ2-1, with TRBD1 matching 7 bases. This CDR3 is 15 amino acids long. V shed 4 bases, J shed 0 bases, and the junction held 3 bases outside the gene matches. Germline assignment: CDR1 MNHEY and CDR2 SMNVEV (reference sequence). The CDR3 protein is CASSWDSASYNEQFF. CDR3 DNA: TGTGCCAGCAGTTGGGACAGTGCCTCCTACAATGAGCAGTTCTTC.

The chain employs TRBV6-1 and TRBJ2-7, with 9 bases aligning to TRBD2. CDR3 size: 13 residues. V shed 10 bases, J shed 3 bases, and the junction held 7 bases outside the gene matches. Germline V gene sequence: CDR1 MNHNS, CDR2 SASEGT. Here the CDR3 DNA reads TGTGCCATCCCTGGGCGGGGGGGCTACGAGCAGTACTTC. This translates into CAIPGRGGYEQYF.

This clonotype was observed a few times. J is TRBJ1-1 and V is TRBV19, with a weak D call TRBD1 (5 bases). Trimming left V 5 bases short and J 5 bases short, with 12 bases between. The V gene's germline CDR1 is LNHDA and CDR2 SQIVND (reference sequence). The CDR3 covers 13 residues. The CDR3 nucleotides read TGTGCCAGTAGTTACCGGGGGGGGACTGAAGCTTTCTTT. Protein product: CASSYRGGTEAFF. Combining the CDR3 with reference TRBV19 and TRBJ1-1 gives the whole variable domain DGGITQSPKYLFRKEGQNVTLSCEQNLNHDAMYWYRQDPGQGLRLIYYSQIVNDFQKGDIAEGYSVSREKKESFPLTVTSAQKNPTAFYLCASSYRGGTEAFFGQGTRLTVV.

This chain links TRBV28 with TRBJ2-7; 8 bases fit TRBD2. After removal of 4 bases from V and 4 bases from J, the junction contained 9 bases not matched to a gene. Germline values: CDR1 MDHEN, CDR2 SYDVKM. This CDR3 comprises 15 residues. The DNA for the CDR3 is TGTGCCAGCAGTTCGGGGAGCGGGGGTCCTTACGAGCAGTACTTC. Encoded protein: CASSSGSGGPYEQYF.

V is TRBV7-2 and J is TRBJ1-2, with 11 bases identical to TRBD1. The CDR3 runs to 16 residues. V trimming: 5 bases; J trimming: 3 bases; junction bases outside the gene matches: 8. From germline, CDR1 is SGHTA and CDR2 FQGNSA. The CDR3 DNA sequence: TGTGCCAGCAGCCCCCGGACAGGGGGCGCAGACTATGGCTACACCTTC. Translated: CASSPRTGGADYGYTF.

V is TRBV5-1 and J is TRBJ1-2; D is perhaps TRBD1 (5 bases). The germline V gene has CDR1 SGHRS and CDR2 YFSETQ. V gave up 4 bases and J gave up 0 bases, with 13 bases separating them. CDR3 length equals 15 residues. The CDR3 protein is CASSGSGLANYGYTF. CDR3 sequence (DNA): TGCGCCAGCAGCGGGTCGGGGCTTGCTAACTATGGCTACACCTTC.

This clonotype was seen just once. The chain is built from TRBV7-3 and TRBJ2-3; D possibly matches TRBD1 or TRBD2 (5 bases each). CDR1 and CDR2 from the germline V gene are SGHTA and FQGTGA. Trimming removed 6 bases from V and 4 bases from J, with 14 bases in between. CDR3 size: 14 residues. DNA of the CDR3: TGTGCCAGCAGGGGGGAACGGGCGGCAGATACGCAGTATTTT. This encodes CASRGERAADTQYF.

The chain couples TRBV12-3 or TRBV12-4 to TRBJ2-2; TRBD1 aligns across 7 bases. This CDR3 is built from 16 residues. The J segment lost 6 bases and the V segment lost 10 bases, leaving 17 bases of the junction unmatched. The CDR3 here is CATHLGGFPFAGELFF. The CDR3 DNA is TGTGCCACCCATTTAGGGGGCTTTCCGTTCGCCGGGGAGCTGTTTTTT.

The chain combines TRBV5-1 with TRBJ2-1, with TRBD2 identical over 12 bases. Losses at the gene ends were 4 bases for V and 8 bases for J; bases not matched to a gene: 7. Germline CDR1 reads SGHRS; CDR2 reads YFSETQ. CDR3 length: 15 amino acids. In DNA, the CDR3 is TGCGCCAGCAGCGACCTAGCGGGAGGGGGCGATGAGCAGTTCTTC. Translation gives CASSDLAGGGDEQFF. The variable domain in full, completed from reference TRBV5-1 and TRBJ2-1, reads KAGVTQTPRYLIKTRGQQVTLSCSPISGHRSVSWYQQTPGQGLQFLFEYFSETQRNKGNFPGRFSGRQFSNSRSEMNVSTLELGDSALYLCASSDLAGGGDEQFFGPGTRLTVL.

The count of this clonotype is one. V is TRBV3-1 and J is TRBJ2-3, with D perhaps matching TRBD2 (5 bases). The length of the CDR3 is 15 residues. Deletions cut 1 base from V and 2 bases from J, with 10 bases between. Looked up from germline, CDR1 is LGHDT and CDR2 is YNNKEL (reference sequence). The CDR3 DNA reads as TGTGCCAGCAGCCAAGGGGGAGAGGACACAGATACGCAGTATTTT. Amino acids: CASSQGGEDTDTQYF.

This chain connects TRBV6-2 or TRBV6-3 to TRBJ2-2, with a possible D match to TRBD2 (5 bases). Trimming left V 7 bases short and J 4 bases short, with 19 bases between. Looked up from germline, CDR1 is MNHEY and CDR2 is SVGEGT. The CDR3 runs to 16 residues. The CDR3 region is CASNNGRRRVTGELFF. Written as DNA, the CDR3 is TGTGCCAGCAACAACGGGCGAAGGCGGGTCACCGGGGAGCTGTTTTTT.

This rearrangement joins TRBV15 to TRBJ2-2; TRBD1 matches 8 bases. Per the germline V gene, CDR1 is LNHNV and CDR2 is YYDKDF (reference sequence). CDR3 length equals 17 residues. Trimming cost V 5 bases and J 3 bases; bases outside gene matches: 11. The CDR3 region is CATSPTRGTGYTGELFF. Written as DNA, the CDR3 is TGTGCCACCAGCCCCACAAGGGGGACAGGATACACCGGGGAGCTGTTTTTT. Complete variable domain (other parts from reference TRBV15 and TRBJ2-2): DAMVIQNPRYQVTQFGKPVTLSCSQTLNHNVMYWYQQKSSQAPKLLFHYYDKDFNNEADTPDNFQSRRPNTSFCFLDIRSPGLGDTAMYLCATSPTRGTGYTGELFFGEGSRLTVL.

This clonotype was detected once. V is TRBV9 and J is TRBJ2-2; TRBD2 is a possible D gene (6 bases). The germline V gene has CDR1 SGDLS and CDR2 YYNGEE. V was cut by 0 bases and J by 7 bases, with 16 bases left in between. This CDR3 is built from 16 residues. The CDR3 here is CASSVGGDSLGGELFF. The CDR3 DNA sequence: TGTGCCAGCAGCGTAGGAGGGGACTCCTTGGGCGGGGAGCTGTTTTTT. Looking up the rest from reference TRBV9 and TRBJ2-2 gives the full variable domain: DSGVTQTPKHLITATGQRVTLRCSPRSGDLSVYWYQQSLDQGLQFLIQYYNGEERAKGNILERFSAQQFPDLHSELNLSSLELGDSALYFCASSVGGDSLGGELFFGEGSRLTVL.

The chain joins TRBV7-9 to TRBJ2-7; 7 positions agree with TRBD1. Per the germline V gene, CDR1 is SEHNR and CDR2 is FQNEAQ (reference sequence). CDR3 length: 13 residues. V trimming: 6 bases; J trimming: 4 bases; junction bases outside the gene matches: 6. The CDR3 loop is CASSPGGGYEQYV. The CDR3 nucleotides are TGTGCCAGCAGTCCAGGGGGTGGTTACGAGCAGTACGTC.

This clonotype was picked up one time. This sequence joins TRBV2 and TRBJ2-3, with 7 bases aligning to TRBD2. Trimming at V came to 3 bases and at J to 3 bases, leaving 6 bases not matched to a gene. The CDR3 is 15 amino acids. The germline V gene has CDR1 SNHLY and CDR2 FYNNEI. In nucleotides, the CDR3 is TGTGCCAGCAGTGAGGGGAGCGGGAATACAGATACGCAGTATTTT. Amino acid sequence: CASSEGSGNTDTQYF.

This chain uses TRBV2 with TRBJ2-1; 10 positions match TRBD1. There are 15 residues in the CDR3. Trimming cost V 6 bases and J 9 bases; bases outside gene matches: 11. Germline V gene data show CDR1 as SNHLY and CDR2 as FYNNEI. CDR3: CASRPPGQGSTEQFF. Here the CDR3 DNA reads TGTGCCAGCAGGCCCCCGGGACAGGGGAGTACTGAGCAGTTCTTC.

The J gene is TRBJ2-7, the V gene TRBV7-9, with 8 bases lining up with TRBD1. Unmatched junction bases numbered 5, after V lost 4 bases and J lost 3 bases. This CDR3 has 14 amino acids. The V gene's germline CDR1 is SEHNR and CDR2 FQNEAQ (reference sequence). CDR3 coding DNA: TGTGCCAGCAGCTCGACAGGGGCGCTCTACGAGCAGTACTTC. Its translation is CASSSTGALYEQYF.

The J gene is TRBJ1-2, the V gene TRBV12-3 or TRBV12-4, with 8 bases lining up with TRBD1. With 4 bases clipped from V and 1 base from J, the junction kept 8 bases outside the gene matches. The CDR3 runs to 16 residues. CDR3: CASSSLTGARNYGYTF. CDR3 DNA sequence: TGTGCCAGCAGTTCGTTGACAGGGGCCCGTAACTATGGCTACACCTTC.

The chain uses TRBV15 and TRBJ2-7; D tentatively reads TRBD1 or TRBD2 (5 bases each). The CDR3 contains 17 residues. Trimming pared 0 bases from V and 2 bases from J, leaving 17 bases between. Germline V gene sequence: CDR1 LNHNV, CDR2 YYDKDF (reference sequence). CDR3 protein: CATSRDRDRMRTYEQYF. CDR3 nucleotides: TGTGCCACCAGCAGAGACCGGGACCGTATGAGGACCTACGAGCAGTACTTC.

J is TRBJ2-3 and V is TRBV9; 10 positions agree with TRBD2. CDR1 and CDR2 (germline): SGDLS, YYNGEE. V lost 0 bases and J lost 5; bases outside the gene matches: 3. CDR3 length equals 15 residues. The DNA for the CDR3 is TGTGCCAGCAGCGTAGGCCTAGCGGGAGTAGATACGCAGTATTTT. This sequence encodes CASSVGLAGVDTQYF.